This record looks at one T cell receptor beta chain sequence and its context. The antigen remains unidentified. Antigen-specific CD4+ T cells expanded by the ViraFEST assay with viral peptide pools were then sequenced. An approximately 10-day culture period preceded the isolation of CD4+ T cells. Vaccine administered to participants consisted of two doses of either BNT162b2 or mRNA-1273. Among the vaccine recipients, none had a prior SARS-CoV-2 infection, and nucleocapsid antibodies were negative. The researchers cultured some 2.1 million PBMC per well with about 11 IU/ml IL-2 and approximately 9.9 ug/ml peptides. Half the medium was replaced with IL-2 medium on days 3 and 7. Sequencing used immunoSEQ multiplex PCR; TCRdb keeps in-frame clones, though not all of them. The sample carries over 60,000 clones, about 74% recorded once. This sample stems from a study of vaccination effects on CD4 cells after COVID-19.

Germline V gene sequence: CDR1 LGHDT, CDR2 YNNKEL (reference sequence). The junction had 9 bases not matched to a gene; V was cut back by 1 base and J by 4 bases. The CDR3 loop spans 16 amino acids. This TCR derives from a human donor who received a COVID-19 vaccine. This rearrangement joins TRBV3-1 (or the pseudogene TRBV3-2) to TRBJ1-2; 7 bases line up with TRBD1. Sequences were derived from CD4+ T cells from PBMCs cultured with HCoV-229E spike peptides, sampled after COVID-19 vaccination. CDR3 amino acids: CASSQARGQFLYGYTF. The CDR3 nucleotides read TGTGCCAGCAGCCAAGCCCGGGGACAGTTCCTCTATGGCTACACCTTC.